This T cell receptor (beta chain) appears in the sequencing data of a study of PD-1 blockade in mismatch repair-deficient tumors. Across the study: Enrolled about 2012-2016, patients had progressing, pretreated mismatch repair-deficient cancers of about twelve types.

Assay: immunoSEQ multiplex PCR; the TCRdb copy retains only in-frame clones and omits some. The repertoire holds about 100,000 clones, with about four fifths as singletons. Three pembrolizumab responders had their TCRs sequenced. Broader study findings: Tumor-resident clones, often absent from pretreatment blood, expanded after pembrolizumab and then contracted.

Comments on this clone: Its specificity is unknown.

This TCR came from an adult with mismatch repair-deficient cancer. The material sequenced was peripheral blood, taken approximately 36 weeks after starting pembrolizumab.

CDR3 sequence: CASRVTSGTDTQYF. CDR3 sequence (DNA): TGTGCCAGCAGAGTCACTAGCGGCACAGATACGCAGTATTTT. This rearrangement joins TRBV5-8 to TRBJ2-3; 7 bases match TRBD2. Germline V gene lookup returns CDR1 SGHTS and CDR2 YDEGEE. This CDR3 has 14 amino acids. The junction had 4 bases not matched to a gene; V was cut back by 5 bases and J by 1 base.